This T cell receptor (beta chain) comes out of a study of cytomegalovirus exposure and HLA in healthy donors. V dropped 0 bases and J dropped 18; count of bases not matched to a gene: 10. This CDR3 spans 14 amino acids. Germline V gene data show CDR1 as SGHTA and CDR2 as FQGNSA. Sequencing was performed with immunoSEQ multiplex PCR; in TCRdb, only in-frame clones are kept and a portion is missing. Of about 60,000 clones listed, around 96% are singletons. The rearrangement links TRBV7-2 to TRBJ2-6; TRBD1 matches 8 bases. The TCR was taken from a man aged 18 to 30 in good health and CMV-seronegative. The sequenced sample consisted of PBMCs. CDR3: CASSLAGTGLVGTF. The CDR3 DNA follows: TGTGCCAGCAGCTTAGCGGGGACAGGTCTCGTGGGGACTTTC.